Shown below are 32 T cell receptor beta chains from a single sample sequenced in a study of cytomegalovirus exposure and HLA in healthy donors. Clones were read by immunoSEQ multiplex PCR, and TCRdb kept only the in-frame ones, dropping some. The table shows approximately 70,000 clones, with roughly 93% occurring only once. The sample comprised PBMCs. Receptors originate from a woman aged 18-29 years in good health and CMV-seronegative.

The chain employs TRBV25-1 and TRBJ2-7, with TRBD1 matching 8 bases. J was trimmed by 3 bases and V by 4 bases; bases with no gene match: 8. The CDR3 totals 15 residues. The V gene's germline CDR1 is MGHDK and CDR2 SYGVNS. The CDR3 spells CASSGGQGRSYEQYF. In nucleotides, the CDR3 is TGTGCCAGCAGTGGTGGACAGGGAAGGAGCTACGAGCAGTACTTC.

This chain links TRBV6-1 with TRBJ2-5, with 12 bases identical to TRBD1. CDR3 length: 15 residues. Per germline, CDR1 MNHNS and CDR2 SASEGT. With V trimmed by 6 bases and J by 2 bases, 4 bases remained unmatched. The CDR3 coding sequence is TGTGCCAGCAGGGGACAGGGGGCCTTACAAGAGACCCAGTACTTC. It is translated as CASRGQGALQETQYF.

This sequence joins TRBV20-1 and TRBJ2-3; unclear D gene. V shed 6 bases and J shed 2 bases, with 6 bases lying between them. Germline CDR1 and CDR2: DFQATT and SNEGSKA (reference sequence). The CDR3 has 11 amino acids. DNA for the CDR3: TGCAGTGCGCTCTACACAGATACGCAGTATTTT. Translation gives CSALYTDTQYF.

This chain joins TRBV25-1 and TRBJ2-5, with no clear D. The CDR3 is made up of 13 amino acids. Looked up from germline, CDR1 is MGHDK and CDR2 is SYGVNS. V dropped 4 bases and J dropped 8 bases, with 14 bases sitting between them. The CDR3, as DNA: TGTGCCAGCAGTGGGGCCTTCGGTGGAACCCAGTACTTC. Protein sequence: CASSGAFGGTQYF.

The rearrangement joins TRBV7-6 to TRBJ2-5; 11 bases align to TRBD2. The V and J ends lost 4 bases and 5 bases, in that order; junction bases with no gene match: 9. The CDR3 has 16 residues. Germline-derived CDR1 and CDR2 are SGHVS and FNYEAQ. The CDR3, as DNA: TGTGCCAGCAGCTCGGGACTAGCGGCCCCGCGGGAGACCCAGTACTTC. The encoded protein is CASSSGLAAPRETQYF. The whole variable domain, filled in from reference TRBV7-6 and TRBJ2-5, reads GAGVSQSPRYKVTKRGQDVALRCDPISGHVSLYWYRQALGQGPEFLTYFNYEAQQDKSGLPNDRFSAERPEGSISTLTIQRTEQRDSAMYRCASSSGLAAPRETQYFGPGTRLLVL.

The rearrangement links TRBV7-3 to TRBJ2-1, with D tentatively TRBD1 (5 bases). The germline CDR1 and CDR2 sequences are SGHTA and FQGTGA. Trimming removed 5 bases from V and 6 bases from J, with 8 bases in between. The CDR3 loop spans 12 amino acids. This CDR3 reads CASSIQGNEQFF. The DNA for the CDR3 is TGTGCCAGCAGCATCCAGGGCAATGAGCAGTTCTTC.

The chain joins TRBV18 to TRBJ2-2, with 13 bases that match TRBD2. From germline, CDR1 is KGHSH and CDR2 LQKENI. CDR3 length equals 17 residues. J gave up 4 bases and V 6 bases, and 8 bases lay outside the gene matches. The CDR3 sequence is CASSPTSGRALTGELFF. CDR3 nucleotide sequence: TGTGCCAGCTCGCCCACTAGCGGGAGGGCCCTCACCGGGGAGCTGTTTTTT.

J is TRBJ2-5 and V is TRBV27; 8 bases align to TRBD2. The trim removed 7 bases at V and 5 bases at J, leaving 9 bases unmatched. The CDR3 is made up of 14 amino acids. Germline V lookup: CDR1 MNHEY, CDR2 SMNVEV (reference sequence). The CDR3 nucleotides read TGTGCCAGCAAACCCGGGACTAGGGGTGAGACCCAGTACTTC. This gives the protein CASKPGTRGETQYF.

V is TRBV6-1 and J is TRBJ2-3, with TRBD1 matching 8 bases. Trimming removed 1 base from V and 2 bases from J; junction bases left unmatched: 2. Germline V gives CDR1 MNHNS, CDR2 SASEGT. The CDR3 totals 15 residues. DNA of the CDR3: TGTGCCAGCAGTGAAGGGACAGGGCACACAGATACGCAGTATTTT. Protein: CASSEGTGHTDTQYF.

The CDR3 reads CASSFRLAAYNEQFF. As DNA, the CDR3 is TGTGCCAGCAGCTTCCGACTAGCGGCGTACAATGAGCAGTTCTTC. The chain recombines TRBV9 with TRBJ2-1; 9 bases are a match to TRBD2. Germline CDR1 SGDLS, CDR2 YYNGEE. Trimming took 4 bases from V and 4 from J; bases not matched to a gene: 6. This CDR3 contains 15 residues.

The V call is TRBV28, the J call TRBJ2-3; TRBD1 might be the D (5 bases). With 4 bases removed from V and 2 bases from J, the gap between germline ends came to 10 bases. This CDR3 is built from 14 residues. Germline CDR1 is MDHEN and CDR2 is SYDVKM. The CDR3 sequence is CASSSRVTTDTQYF. The CDR3 DNA sequence: TGTGCCAGCAGTTCCAGGGTTACCACAGATACGCAGTATTTT.

V gene TRBV9 combines with J gene TRBJ2-3; 9 bases are shared with TRBD2. V was pared by 0 bases and J by 6 bases, with 8 bases of the junction left unmatched. Germline-derived CDR1 and CDR2 are SGDLS and YYNGEE. The CDR3 has 16 residues. CDR3 bases: TGTGCCAGCAGCGTAGAGGGCGGGGGGGCGGCGGATACGCAGTATTTT. This sequence encodes CASSVEGGGAADTQYF.

This clone occurred once. The V gene is TRBV6-4, the J gene TRBJ1-1; TRBD1 is a possible D gene (5 bases). Germline CDR1 is MRHNA and CDR2 is SNTAGT. This CDR3 contains 13 residues. V was shortened by 5 bases and J by 4 bases, with 11 bases between the two germline ends. The CDR3 loop reads CASSRGVSTEAFF. The CDR3 nucleotides read TGTGCCAGCAGTCGGGGGGTGAGCACTGAAGCTTTCTTT.

V gene TRBV7-8 combines with J gene TRBJ2-7, with TRBD1 identical over 8 bases. Germline CDR1 is SGHVS and CDR2 is FQNEAQ. The CDR3 loop spans 16 amino acids. The V gene end was trimmed by 5 bases and the J gene end by 4 bases; junction bases not matched to a gene: 13. The chain's CDR3 is CASSPIPGQGGYEQYF. CDR3 sequence (DNA): TGTGCCAGCAGCCCTATACCCGGACAGGGTGGGTACGAGCAGTACTTC.

The rearrangement joins TRBV11-2 to TRBJ2-7; 13 positions agree with TRBD2. V lost 5 bases, J lost 3 bases, and 4 bases stayed unmatched. This CDR3 is 15 amino acids long. Per the germline V gene, CDR1 is SGHAT and CDR2 is FQNNGV. The CDR3 loop is CASSRLAGGHYEQYF. Written as DNA, the CDR3 is TGTGCCAGCAGCCGACTAGCGGGAGGTCACTACGAGCAGTACTTC.

The V gene is TRBV7-8, the J gene TRBJ2-4; the match to TRBD2 covers 8 bases. Germline V gene sequence: CDR1 SGHVS, CDR2 FQNEAQ. This CDR3 contains 15 residues. V was pared by 2 bases and J by 7 bases, with 7 bases of the junction left unmatched. As DNA, the CDR3 is TGTGCCAGCAGCTTATATCCGGGAGGGACGAACATTCAGTACTTC. Residues: CASSLYPGGTNIQYF.

The chain recombines TRBV5-8 with TRBJ2-1; D is uncertain. This CDR3 comprises 14 residues. Germline CDR1 SGHTS, CDR2 YDEGEE. V dropped 1 base and J dropped 4 bases, with 9 bases sitting between them. This CDR3 reads CASSLTELYNEQFF. DNA for the CDR3: TGTGCCAGCAGCTTGACAGAATTATACAATGAGCAGTTCTTC.

J is TRBJ2-7 and V is TRBV14, with TRBD2 as a possible D gene (5 bases). The CDR3 consists of 14 residues. The germline V gene has CDR1 SGHDN and CDR2 FVKESK. Trimming took off 2 bases at V and 2 bases at J, with 10 bases between the two ends. CDR3 region: CASSQRTSTYEQYF. The CDR3, as DNA: TGTGCCAGCAGCCAAAGGACTTCCACCTACGAGCAGTACTTC.

V and J are TRBV19 and TRBJ2-2; TRBD1 agrees at 7 bases. The CDR3 length is 16 residues. J was trimmed by 5 bases and V by 0 bases; bases with no gene match: 6. Per germline, CDR1 LNHDA and CDR2 SQIVND (reference sequence). The CDR3 here is CASSIDGPGGTGELFF. The CDR3 DNA follows: TGTGCCAGTAGTATAGATGGTCCAGGGGGAACCGGGGAGCTGTTTTTT. Together with reference TRBV19 and TRBJ2-2, the CDR3 gives the full variable domain: DGGITQSPKYLFRKEGQNVTLSCEQNLNHDAMYWYRQDPGQGLRLIYYSQIVNDFQKGDIAEGYSVSREKKESFPLTVTSAQKNPTAFYLCASSIDGPGGTGELFFGEGSRLTVL.

This chain uses TRBV16 with TRBJ2-7; 7 bases match TRBD2. Trimming took 4 bases from V and 2 from J; bases not matched to a gene: 8. Germline CDR1 is KGHSY and CDR2 is FQNENV. The CDR3 is 15 amino acids. DNA of the CDR3: TGTGCCAGCAGCCTCCAGCGGGGCGCGGCCTACGAGCAGTACTTC. It yields the protein CASSLQRGAAYEQYF. The whole variable domain, remainder taken from reference TRBV16 and TRBJ2-7, is GEEVAQTPKHLVRGEGQKAKLYCAPIKGHSYVFWYQQVLKNEFKFLISFQNENVFDETGMPKERFSAKCLPNSPCSLEIQATKLEDSAVYFCASSLQRGAAYEQYFGPGTRLTVT.

V is TRBV28 and J is TRBJ2-5; D perhaps matches TRBD1 (6 bases). V shed 3 bases and J shed 1 base, with 9 bases lying between them. This CDR3 is 14 amino acids long. Germline CDR1 reads MDHEN; CDR2 reads SYDVKM. The CDR3 sequence is CASSLDRIQETQYF. DNA of the CDR3: TGTGCCAGCAGTTTGGACAGAATCCAAGAGACCCAGTACTTC. The whole variable domain, remainder taken from reference TRBV28 and TRBJ2-5, is DVKVTQSSRYLVKRTGEKVFLECVQDMDHENMFWYRQDPGLGLRLIYFSYDVKMKEKGDIPEGYSVSREKKERFSLILESASTNQTSMYLCASSLDRIQETQYFGPGTRLLVL.

The chain is built from TRBV6-4 and TRBJ2-1, with TRBD1 as a possible D gene (6 bases). Germline-derived CDR1 and CDR2 are MRHNA and SNTAGT. The V and J ends lost 3 bases and 4 bases respectively, with 13 bases between them. There are 15 residues in the CDR3. The chain's CDR3 is CASSESGHPYNEQFF. For the CDR3, the DNA is TGTGCCAGCAGTGAATCGGGACATCCGTACAATGAGCAGTTCTTC.

Worth noting for this clone: Other DNA sequences from this sample encode an identical CDR3 as well. This rearrangement joins TRBV7-8 to TRBJ1-4; possibly TRBD1 for D (5 bases). The V gene's germline CDR1 is SGHVS and CDR2 FQNEAQ. The CDR3 is 15 residues long. V was trimmed by 1 base and J by 1 base, leaving 7 bases between them. CDR3 in amino acids: CASSLDDRTNEKLFF. The CDR3 DNA sequence: TGTGCCAGCAGCTTAGACGACAGAACTAATGAAAAACTGTTTTTT.

The gene calls are TRBV27 and TRBJ2-1; 8 nucleotides line up with TRBD2. Germline V gene lookup returns CDR1 MNHEY and CDR2 SMNVEV (reference sequence). The CDR3 has 14 residues. V was pared by 2 bases and J by 9 bases, with 6 bases of the junction left unmatched. The CDR3 nucleotides read TGTGCCAGCAGTTTAGGTTCCCTAGCGGGTGAGCAGTTCTTC. As protein: CASSLGSLAGEQFF.

J is TRBJ2-3 and V is TRBV7-3, with 7 positions matching TRBD1. V lost 5 bases and J lost 5; bases outside the gene matches: 13. This CDR3 is built from 16 residues. CDR1 SGHTA and CDR2 FQGTGA come from the germline V gene. CDR3 in amino acids: CASSKNGGTVVDTQYF. For the CDR3, the DNA is TGTGCCAGCAGCAAAAATGGTGGGACAGTCGTAGATACGCAGTATTTT.

The rearrangement uses TRBV25-1 and TRBJ2-3; TRBD2 matches 14 bases. Trimming at V came to 7 bases and at J to 0 bases, leaving 9 bases not matched to a gene. CDR1 MGHDK and CDR2 SYGVNS come from the germline V gene. There are 18 residues in the CDR3. The DNA for the CDR3 is TGTGCCAGCATGGGACTAGCGGGGGCCTGGATCAGCACAGATACGCAGTATTTT. Protein: CASMGLAGAWISTDTQYF. Drawing the rest from reference TRBV25-1 and TRBJ2-3, the complete variable domain is EADIYQTPRYLVIGTGKKITLECSQTMGHDKMYWYQQDPGMELHLIHYSYGVNSTEKGDLSSESTVSRIRTEHFPLTLESARPSHTSQYLCASMGLAGAWISTDTQYFGPGTRLTVL.

The chain joins TRBV28 to TRBJ2-7; maybe TRBD2 (6 bases). The germline V gene has CDR1 MDHEN and CDR2 SYDVKM. Trimming left V 8 bases short and J 2 bases short, with 13 bases between. This CDR3 spans 13 amino acids. CDR3 amino acids: CASDGGKAYEQYF. Written as DNA, the CDR3 is TGTGCCAGCGACGGAGGGAAAGCCTACGAGCAGTACTTC.

The chain recombines TRBV5-6 with TRBJ2-7; D possibly corresponds to TRBD1 (5 bases). The CDR3 totals 12 residues. V lost 4 bases to trimming and J lost 6 bases, with 11 bases between them. The germline V gene encodes CDR1 SGHDT and CDR2 YYEEEE. As DNA, the CDR3 is TGTGCCAGCAGCATACAGGTGGGCGAGCAGTACTTC. Protein product: CASSIQVGEQYF.

The rearrangement links TRBV7-8 to TRBJ2-1; D remains ambiguous. The CDR3 is made up of 15 amino acids. V was clipped by 3 bases and J by 0 bases, with 9 bases between them. Germline V CDR1 and CDR2: SGHVS, FQNEAQ. The DNA for the CDR3 is TGTGCCAGCAGCTTTGAGTATAGCTCCTACAATGAGCAGTTCTTC. This translates into CASSFEYSSYNEQFF.

This clone was detected only once. This rearrangement joins TRBV29-1 to TRBJ2-3; 11 positions agree with TRBD2. The V gene's germline CDR1 is SQVTM and CDR2 ANQGSEA. CDR3 length: 15 residues. V was pared by 3 bases and J by 6 bases, with 8 bases of the junction left unmatched. The CDR3 protein is CSVDPSGGLYDTQYF. DNA for the CDR3: TGCAGCGTTGATCCTAGCGGGGGGCTATATGATACGCAGTATTTT.

V gene TRBV5-1 combines with J gene TRBJ1-2, with D tentatively TRBD1 (5 bases). CDR1 is SGHRS and CDR2 is YFSETQ in the germline V gene. V lost 1 base and J 0 bases, leaving 10 bases between the germline ends. The CDR3 covers 15 residues. The CDR3 loop is CASSLTGEANYGYTF. CDR3 in DNA: TGCGCCAGCAGCTTGACGGGGGAAGCTAACTATGGCTACACCTTC.

V and J are TRBV6-6 and TRBJ1-3; D is perhaps TRBD1 (5 bases). The V gene lost 2 bases and the J gene lost 0 bases, with 5 bases spanning the gap. Germline V gene lookup returns CDR1 MNHNY and CDR2 SVGAGI (reference sequence). CDR3 length: 14 amino acids. The CDR3 spells CASSYDSSGNTIYF. DNA of the CDR3: TGTGCCAGCAGTTACGACAGCTCTGGAAACACCATATATTTT.